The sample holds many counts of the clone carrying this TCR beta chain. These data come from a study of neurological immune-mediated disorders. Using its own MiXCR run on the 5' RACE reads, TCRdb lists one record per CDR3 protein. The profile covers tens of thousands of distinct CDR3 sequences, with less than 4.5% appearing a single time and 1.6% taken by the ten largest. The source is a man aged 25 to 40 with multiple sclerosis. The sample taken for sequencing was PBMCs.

DNA for the CDR3: TGCGCCAGCAGCCCCTCTAACACCGGGGAGCTGTTTTTT. Its protein is CASSPSNTGELFF. The V gene is TRBV5-1, the J gene TRBJ2-2, with D unresolved. The ends were cut back, 4 bases at V and 2 bases at J, with 6 bases in the middle. Germline V CDR1 and CDR2: SGHRS, YFSETQ. The CDR3 totals 13 residues. Variable domain in full (rest from reference TRBV5-1 and TRBJ2-2): KAGVTQTPRYLIKTRGQQVTLSCSPISGHRSVSWYQQTPGQGLQFLFEYFSETQRNKGNFPGRFSGRQFSNSRSEMNVSTLELGDSALYLCASSPSNTGELFFGEGSRLTVL.